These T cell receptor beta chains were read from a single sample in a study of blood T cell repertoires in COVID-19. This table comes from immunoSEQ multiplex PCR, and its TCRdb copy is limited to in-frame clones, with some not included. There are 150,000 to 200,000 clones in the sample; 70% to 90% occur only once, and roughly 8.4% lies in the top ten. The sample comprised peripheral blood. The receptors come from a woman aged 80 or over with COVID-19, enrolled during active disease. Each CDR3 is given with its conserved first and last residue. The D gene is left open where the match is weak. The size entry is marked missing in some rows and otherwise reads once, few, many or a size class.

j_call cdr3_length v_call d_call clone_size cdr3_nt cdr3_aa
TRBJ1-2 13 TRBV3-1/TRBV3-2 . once TGTGCCAGCAGCCAAGCCTCGCGGGGCGCTTACACCTTC CASSQASRGAYTF
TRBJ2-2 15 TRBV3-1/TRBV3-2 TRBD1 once TGTGCCAGCAGCACCCAGGGGGCTGTCGGCGGGGAGCTGTTTTTT CASSTQGAVGGELFF
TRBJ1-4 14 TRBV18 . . TGTGCCAGCTCATTGACTGGAACTAATGAAAAACTGTTTTTT CASSLTGTNEKLFF
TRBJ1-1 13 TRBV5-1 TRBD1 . TGCGCCAGCAGCACAGGGGTGTGGACTGAAGCTTTCTTT CASSTGVWTEAFF
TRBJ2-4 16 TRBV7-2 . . TGTGCCAGCAGCTCAGGACGCGGGGGCCTTGAAAACATTCAGTACTTC CASSSGRGGLENIQYF
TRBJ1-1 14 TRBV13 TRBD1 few TGTGCCAGCAGCTTCCGGGACAGGGGGCTTGAAGCTTTCTTT CASSFRDRGLEAFF
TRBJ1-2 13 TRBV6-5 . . TGTGCCAGCAGTAGACAGGCTCGGCATGGCTACACCTTC CASSRQARHGYTF
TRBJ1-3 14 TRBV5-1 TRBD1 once TGCGCCAGCAGCGTTCCGGGACAGGGAAACACCATATATTTT CASSVPGQGNTIYF
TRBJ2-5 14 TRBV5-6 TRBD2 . TGTGCCAGCAGCTTCGCTAGCGGGAGCGAGACCCAGTACTTC CASSFASGSETQYF
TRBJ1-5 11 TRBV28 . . TGTGCCAGCAGTTCCTATCAGCCCCAGCATTTT CASSSYQPQHF
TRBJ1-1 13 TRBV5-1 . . TGCGCCAGCAGCTTGAATATGAACACTGAAGCTTTCTTT CASSLNMNTEAFF
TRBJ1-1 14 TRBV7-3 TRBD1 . TGTGCCAGCAGCTTAAGCGGGACAGGAGGGAAAGCTTTCTTT CASSLSGTGGKAFF
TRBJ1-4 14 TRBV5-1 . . TGCGCCAGCAGCCAGGACACTGGTAATGAAAAACTGTTTTTT CASSQDTGNEKLFF
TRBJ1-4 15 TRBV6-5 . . TGTGGGACATCCCTACAGGGCCTGGCTAATGAAAAACTGTTTTTT CGTSLQGLANEKLFF
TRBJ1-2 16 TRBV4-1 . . TGCGCCAGCAGCCAAGATCGGTCGATGAATTCCTATGGCTACACCTTC CASSQDRSMNSYGYTF
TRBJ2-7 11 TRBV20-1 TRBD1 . TGCAGTGCAGGACAGGGGAACGAGCAGTACTTC CSAGQGNEQYF
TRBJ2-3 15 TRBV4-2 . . TGTGCCAGCAGCCAAGCCGACAACCGACGGGATACGCAGTATTTT CASSQADNRRDTQYF
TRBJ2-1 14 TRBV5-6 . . TGTGCCAGCAGCTCCCAGGGCCCCTACAATGAGCAGTTCTTC CASSSQGPYNEQFF
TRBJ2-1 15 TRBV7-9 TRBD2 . TGTGCCAGCAGCTTAAGCCTAGCGGGAGGGAATGAGCAGTTCTTC CASSLSLAGGNEQFF
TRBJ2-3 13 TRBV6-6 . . TGTGCCAGCAGTCAAACTAGCAGCAATACGCAGTATTTT CASSQTSSNTQYF
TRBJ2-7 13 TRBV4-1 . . TGCGCCAGCAGCTCCGGACAGCCCTACGAGCAGTACTTC CASSSGQPYEQYF
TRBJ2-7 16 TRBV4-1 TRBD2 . TGCGCCAGCAGCCCTTTCGTGGGGGGGGGAACCTACGAGCAGTACTTC CASSPFVGGGTYEQYF
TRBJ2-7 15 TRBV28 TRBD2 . TGTGCCAGCACCACATCCGGCGGGGGGAGCTACGAGCAGTACTTC CASTTSGGGSYEQYF
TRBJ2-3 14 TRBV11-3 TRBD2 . TGTGCCAGCTCCAGCGGGGGGCACACAGATACGCAGTATTTT CASSSGGHTDTQYF
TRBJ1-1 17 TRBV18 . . TGTGCCAGCTCAACCAACAGTGGGCAGCACATGAACACTGAAGCTTTCTTT CASSTNSGQHMNTEAFF
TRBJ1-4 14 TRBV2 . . TGTGCCAGCAGTGACGGCAGGGATAATGAAAAACTGTTTTTT CASSDGRDNEKLFF
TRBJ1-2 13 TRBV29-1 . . TGCAGCGCGACCCGGGGAGCGGGGTATGGCTACACCTTC CSATRGAGYGYTF
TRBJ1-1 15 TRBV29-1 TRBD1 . TGCAGCGTTGACCGGGACAGGGGGCGTATGGCTGAAGCTTTCTTT CSVDRDRGRMAEAFF
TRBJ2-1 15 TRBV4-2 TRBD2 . TGTGCCAGCAGCCAAGATGTAGCGGGGGCCGCCAAGCAGTTCTTC CASSQDVAGAAKQFF
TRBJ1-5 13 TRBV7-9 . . TGTGCCAGCAGCTTATTCCAGGGGCAGCCCCAGCATTTT CASSLFQGQPQHF
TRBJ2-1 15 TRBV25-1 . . TGTGCCAGCAGGGCAGGAACGGGGTATTACAATGAGCAGTTCTTC CASRAGTGYYNEQFF
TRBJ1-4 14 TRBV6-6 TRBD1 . TGTGCCAGCAGTTACAGGGACAGGGTGGAAAAACTGTTTTTT CASSYRDRVEKLFF
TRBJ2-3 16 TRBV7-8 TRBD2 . TGTGCCAGCAGCGGCCGGGACTACTCTAGCACAGATACGCAGTATTTT CASSGRDYSSTDTQYF
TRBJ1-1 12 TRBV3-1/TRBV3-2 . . TGTGCCAGCAGTCCAAACAGGGCTGAAGCTTTCTTT CASSPNRAEAFF
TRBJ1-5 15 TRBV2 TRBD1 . TGTGCCAGCAGGGCACCCGGGACAGGCGATCGGCCCCAGCATTTT CASRAPGTGDRPQHF
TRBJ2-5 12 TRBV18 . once TGTGCCAGCTCTGCGTACCAAGAGACCCAGTACTTC CASSAYQETQYF
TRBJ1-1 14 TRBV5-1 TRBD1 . TGCGCCAGCAGCTCCACAGGGGTTGGCACTGAAGCTTTCTTT CASSSTGVGTEAFF
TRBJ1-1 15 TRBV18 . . TGTGCCAGCTCACCACTGGACTGGGGTTACTCTGAAGCTTTCTTT CASSPLDWGYSEAFF
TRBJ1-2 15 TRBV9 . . TGTGCCAGCAGCCCAGACATCGAAGGCAGCTATGGCTACACCTTC CASSPDIEGSYGYTF
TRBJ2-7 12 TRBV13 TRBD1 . TGTGCCAGCAGCCAGACAGGGGTCGGGCAGTACTTC CASSQTGVGQYF
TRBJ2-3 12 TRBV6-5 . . TGTGCCAGCAGCCAGCCTGGCGGCACGCAGTATTTT CASSQPGGTQYF
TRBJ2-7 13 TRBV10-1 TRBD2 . TGCGCCAGCAGTGAGTCCCGGGGAGGGGAGCAGTACTTC CASSESRGGEQYF
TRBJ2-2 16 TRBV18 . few TGTGCCAGCTCACCAATACCGGGACAAGCCACCGGGGAGCTGTTTTTT CASSPIPGQATGELFF
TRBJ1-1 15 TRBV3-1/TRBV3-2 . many TGTGCCAGCAGCCAAGGGGGTGGCGGGGCTGCTGAAGCTTTCTTT CASSQGGGGAAEAFF
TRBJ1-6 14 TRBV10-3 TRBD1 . TGTGCCATCACCGCGACAGGGGGAGAGTCACCCCTCCACTTT CAITATGGESPLHF
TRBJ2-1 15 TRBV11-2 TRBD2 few TGTGCCAGCAGCTTACTACTAGCGGGGGACAATGAGCAGTTCTTC CASSLLLAGDNEQFF
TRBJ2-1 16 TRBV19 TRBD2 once TGTGCCAGTAGTCCTCCTAATAGCGGGAGTCGTAATGAGCAGTTCTTC CASSPPNSGSRNEQFF
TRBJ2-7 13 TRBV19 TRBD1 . TGTGCCAGCTCAGGGGACAGCTCCTACGAGCAGTACTTC CASSGDSSYEQYF
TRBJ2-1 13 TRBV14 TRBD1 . TGTGCCAGCAGCCCGGGACAGTACAATGAGCAGTTCTTC CASSPGQYNEQFF
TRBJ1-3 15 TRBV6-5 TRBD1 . TGTGCCAGCAGAGCCGGGACAGGGACCGGAAACACCATATATTTT CASRAGTGTGNTIYF
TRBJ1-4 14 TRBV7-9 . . TGTGCCAGCAGCCCTACAGGTTCAGGAGAAAAACTGTTTTTT CASSPTGSGEKLFF
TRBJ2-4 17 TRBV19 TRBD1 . TGTGCCAGTAGTAGGGGTGGGTCGACAGGGACGGGAAACATTCAGTACTTC CASSRGGSTGTGNIQYF
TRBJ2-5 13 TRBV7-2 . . TGTGCCAGCAGCTTAGTCAGGGGAGAGACCCAGTACTTC CASSLVRGETQYF
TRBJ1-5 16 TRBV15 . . TGTGCCACCAGCAGAGATGCGGCCGCTTTGGGTCAGCCCCAGCATTTT CATSRDAAALGQPQHF
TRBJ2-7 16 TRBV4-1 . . TGCGCCAGCAGCCGGAGTGGGCAGGGGAGCACCTACGAGCAGTACTTC CASSRSGQGSTYEQYF
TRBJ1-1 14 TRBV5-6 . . TGTGCCAGCAGCCCGGGGTCCTCGGGCACTGAAGCTTTCTTT CASSPGSSGTEAFF
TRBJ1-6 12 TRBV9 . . TGTGCCAGCAGCGTAGATGAGGTGACCCTCCACTTT CASSVDEVTLHF
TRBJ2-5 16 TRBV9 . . TGTGCCAGCAGCGCTCGGAGGGGGCTAGCAGGAGAGACCCAGTACTTC CASSARRGLAGETQYF
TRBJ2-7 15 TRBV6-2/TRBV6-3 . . TGTGCCAGCAGTCGTCTAGGAGTTATATCCTACGAGCAGTACTTC CASSRLGVISYEQYF